This TCR beta chain was captured in a study of type 1 and type 2 diabetes patients. Only a few counts were recorded for this clonotype. Amplification started from genomic DNA. Multiplex PCR with 30 forward and 13 reverse primers amplified the TCR beta CDR3. Each CDR3 protein gets one entry after TCRdb re-called the multiplex PCR reads with MiXCR. This table has fewer than 300,000 distinct CDR3 sequences, approximately 45% appearing once. V gave up 6 bases and J gave up 9 bases; unmatched junction bases: 8. The germline V gene has CDR1 GTSNPN and CDR2 SVGIG (reference sequence). The CDR3 totals 14 residues.

The sample comprised peripheral blood mononuclear cells (PBMCs). This clonotype was sampled from a man aged 18 to 29 with type 2 diabetes. The chain couples TRBV30 to TRBJ1-6; 10 bases line up with TRBD1. In DNA, the CDR3 is TGTGCCTGCACCTACCGGGACAGGGGTTCACCCCTCCACTTT. Its protein product is CACTYRDRGSPLHF.